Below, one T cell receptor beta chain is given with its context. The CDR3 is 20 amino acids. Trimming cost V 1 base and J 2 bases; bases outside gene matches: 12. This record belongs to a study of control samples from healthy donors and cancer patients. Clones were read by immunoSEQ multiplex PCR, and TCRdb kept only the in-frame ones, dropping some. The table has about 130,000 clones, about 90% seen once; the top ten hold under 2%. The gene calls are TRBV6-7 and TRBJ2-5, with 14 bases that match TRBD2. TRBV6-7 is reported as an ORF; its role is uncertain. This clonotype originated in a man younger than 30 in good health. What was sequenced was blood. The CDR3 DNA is TGTGCCAGCAGTTACTATGGGACTAGCGGGAGTGTTATCCCTCAAGAGACCCAGTACTTC. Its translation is CASSYYGTSGSVIPQETQYF.